This T cell receptor (beta chain) was documented in a study of OX40 agonist ivuxolimab in advanced cancers. Regarding the study in general: Ivuxolimab was a fully human IgG2 agonistic monoclonal antibody targeting the costimulatory receptor OX40 (CD134). Intravenous ivuxolimab was administered to patients every 2 weeks at six dose levels: 0.01, 0.1, 0.3, 1.5, 3 and 10 mg/kg. Of the 50 to 55 dose-escalation patients, hepatocellular carcinoma was present in 19, melanoma in roughly 15, renal cell carcinoma in 9 and head and neck cancer in 9. Partial responses occurred in three dose-escalation patients, of whom one had hepatocellular carcinoma and two had cutaneous melanoma. A male proportion of roughly 80% and a mean age of around 60 years, ranging from roughly 20 to 80, were recorded for the dose-escalation cohort. Peripheral TCRbeta sequencing aimed to test whether ivuxolimab altered TCR sequence diversity and caused clonal T-cell expansion. The paper reports the monotherapy dose-escalation portion (N of about 52 patients) of the phase I ivuxolimab trial. Prior anti-PD-1, anti-PD-L1 or anti-CTLA-4 therapy was permitted, and approximately 42% of dose-escalation patients had received checkpoint inhibitors.

To sequence the TCRbeta CDR3 region, genomic DNA was isolated from the sorted cells. The immunoSEQ Assay was used to sequence the TCRbeta CDR3 regions. This is the immuneACCESS table as TCRdb keeps it, with only in-frame sequences that have V and J called. A part of the clones is gone; compared with another copy, unresolved V genes explain less than half, and the rest is unexplained. The sample data list approximately 82,000 clones, and just over 85% of these were observed just once. The ten largest make up over 1.5% of the sample. The cysteine opens and the phenylalanine closes a CDR3 of 15 amino acids. CDR3 DNA only is kept here, 45 bases in frame from base 1. Patients with autoimmune disease history or receiving systemic immunosuppression were excluded from the trial. Peripheral blood for TCR sequencing was collected from all dose cohorts at baseline, on cycle 4 day 1, and on cycle 7 day 1. The samples were drawn from a first-in-human, open-label, multicenter phase I dose-escalation trial of ivuxolimab. Adults with locally advanced or metastatic head and neck squamous cell, hepatocellular, melanoma or renal cell carcinoma were enrolled in the trial. Before TCR sequencing, CD4+ and CD8+ T cells were separately sorted from peripheral blood.

What the work shows at the level of the full study, not this receptor alone: The antigen specificity of the peripheral T cells that underwent clonal expansion was not determined. Low levels of normalized T-cell clonal expansion were also seen in some patients who did not respond. Clonal expansion of both CD4+ and CD8+ blood T cells was observed from baseline to week 6 at doses 0.1 to 3.0 mg/kg. After ivuxolimab, expanded clones were on average more numerous among CD8+ T cells than among CD4+ T cells. In the 0.1-3.0 mg/kg groups, partial responders were among the patients with the lowest normalized peripheral clonal expansion, particularly in CD8+ T cells.

Remarks on this clone: Its antigen remains unidentified. No much larger clone exists at a distance of one base, and base qualities are not known.

The sample in question was CD4+ or CD8+ T cells sorted from blood, obtained in a trial of the OX40 agonist ivuxolimab. Recombination connected TRBV1 to TRBJ2-1; TRBD2 is taken as the D call from the table, unchecked against the DNA. TRBV1 is shown as a pseudogene. This receptor was identified in an adult with an advanced solid tumor such as melanoma, head and neck, liver or kidney cancer. The bases are TGCACCAGCAGTGTTTTGAACGGGAGAAAGAATGAGCAGTTCTTC. This yields the protein CTSSVLNGRKNEQFF.